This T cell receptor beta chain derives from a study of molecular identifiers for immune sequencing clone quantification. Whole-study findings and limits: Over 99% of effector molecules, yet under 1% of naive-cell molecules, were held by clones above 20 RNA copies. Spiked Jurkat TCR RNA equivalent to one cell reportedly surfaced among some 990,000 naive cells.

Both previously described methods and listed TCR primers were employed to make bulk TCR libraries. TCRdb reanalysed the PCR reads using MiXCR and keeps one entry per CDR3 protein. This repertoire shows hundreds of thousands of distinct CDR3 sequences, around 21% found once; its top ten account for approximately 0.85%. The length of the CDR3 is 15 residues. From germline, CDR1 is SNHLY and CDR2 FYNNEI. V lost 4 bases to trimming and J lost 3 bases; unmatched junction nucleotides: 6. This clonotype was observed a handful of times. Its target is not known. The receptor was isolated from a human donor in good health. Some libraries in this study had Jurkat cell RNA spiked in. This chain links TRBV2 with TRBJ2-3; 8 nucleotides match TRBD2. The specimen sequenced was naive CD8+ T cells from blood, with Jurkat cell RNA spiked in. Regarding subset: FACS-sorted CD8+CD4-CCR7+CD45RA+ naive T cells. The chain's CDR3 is CASSGSGRMTDTQYF. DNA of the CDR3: TGTGCCAGCAGTGGGAGCGGGAGAATGACAGATACGCAGTATTTT.